A single sample gave rise to the 23 T cell receptor beta chains below, sequenced in a study of human T cells and chemical hapten exposure. TCRdb re-called the RACE reads with MiXCR, one entry per CDR3 protein. The sample lists roughly 190,000 distinct CDR3 sequences; 20% to 25% were seen once. Time point specified: patch test 1, 2 weeks after DPC sensitization. Documented treatment: therapeutic diphenylcyclopropenone sensitization with weekly scalp DPC. The sample in question was whole blood, obtained in connection with sensitization to the hapten diphenylcyclopropenone (DPC). Receptor source: a woman aged 45 to 65 with alopecia areata. Some clones in this sample may be carry-over from other donors' samples.

A few counts support this clonotype. The rearrangement links TRBV2 to TRBJ2-7; 7 nucleotides line up with TRBD2. Germline V CDR1 and CDR2: SNHLY, FYNNEI. The V and J ends lost 5 bases and 10 bases, in that order; junction bases with no gene match: 11. The CDR3 spans 13 residues. CDR3 sequence (DNA): TGTGCCAGCAGTCCCGGGACTACCGTGAGACAGTACTTC. As protein: CASSPGTTVRQYF.

This clonotype was counted at least ten times. DNA of the CDR3: TGTGCCAGCAGCTTAATGTTCCTTGCGAACACCGGGGAGCTGTTTTTT. Translation: CASSLMFLANTGELFF. The rearrangement uses TRBV7-2 and TRBJ2-2; D is ambiguous. The germline V gene has CDR1 SGHTA and CDR2 FQGNSA. This CDR3 spans 16 amino acids. Trimming removed 2 bases from V and 0 bases from J, with 10 bases in between.

This chain joins TRBV20-1 and TRBJ2-3; perhaps TRBD2 as D (6 bases). The CDR3 runs 15 residues. The V end was cut by 1 base, the J end by 6 bases, with 17 bases between. Germline CDR1 reads DFQATT; CDR2 reads SNEGSKA (reference sequence). The CDR3 nucleotides read TGCAGTGCTAGAGCCAGAGCGGGTTTCGGGGATACGCAGTATTTT. Its protein is CSARARAGFGDTQYF.

The gene calls are TRBV24-1 and TRBJ2-3; TRBD2 agrees at 9 bases. Per the germline V gene, CDR1 is KGHDR and CDR2 is SFDVKD. V dropped 5 bases and J dropped 3; count of bases not matched to a gene: 5. CDR3 length equals 15 residues. The CDR3 sequence is CATSGLAGVTDTQYF. CDR3 coding DNA: TGTGCCACCAGTGGGTTAGCGGGAGTGACAGATACGCAGTATTTT.

At least ten counts were recorded for this clonotype. V is TRBV14 and J is TRBJ2-1; D uncertain. This CDR3 is 14 amino acids long. Germline V gene data show CDR1 as SGHDN and CDR2 as FVKESK. V shed 0 bases and J shed 6 bases, with 9 bases lying between them. In DNA, the CDR3 is TGTGCCAGCAGCCAAGATCTCCAGTCCAATGAGCAGTTCTTC. Its translation: CASSQDLQSNEQFF.

This clonotype has a handful of counts. The junction shows a germline mismatch at one end, possibly a read error. V usage is TRBV2 and J usage is TRBJ2-1, with a possible D match to TRBD2 (6 bases). The CDR3 has 11 amino acids. The germline gives CDR1 SNHLY, CDR2 FYNNEI. CDR3 sequence: CASSGDSTYLF. The CDR3 DNA reads TGTGCCAGCAGTGGGGACTCGACTTACCTCTTC.

The rearrangement joins TRBV9 to TRBJ2-3, with 8 bases aligning to TRBD2. CDR1 is SGDLS and CDR2 is YYNGEE in the germline V gene. V dropped 5 bases and J dropped 0; count of bases not matched to a gene: 2. This CDR3 has 14 amino acids. The CDR3 DNA reads TGTGCCAGCAGACGGGAGGGTAGCACAGATACGCAGTATTTT. This codes for CASRREGSTDTQYF.

The CDR3 nucleotides read TGCGCCAGCAGCCCCCCGGGACAGGGGACAGATACGCAGTATTTT. Translation: CASSPPGQGTDTQYF. The chain recombines TRBV5-1 with TRBJ2-3; 10 bases are shared with TRBD1. In germline, CDR1 is SGHRS, CDR2 YFSETQ. The length of the CDR3 is 15 residues. The V and J ends lost 4 bases and 3 bases, in that order; junction bases with no gene match: 5.

The chain has TRBV20-1 and TRBJ2-5; the match to TRBD2 covers 9 bases. J was trimmed by 1 base and V by 4 bases; bases with no gene match: 4. Germline lookup yields CDR1 DFQATT and CDR2 SNEGSKA (reference sequence). This CDR3 comprises 14 residues. This chain's CDR3 is CSANSGSLQETQYF. CDR3 DNA: TGCAGTGCTAATAGCGGGAGCCTCCAAGAGACCCAGTACTTC.

This clonotype was recorded a few times. CDR3 loop: CASSQGGSTYEQYF. The CDR3 nucleotides are TGTGCCAGCAGCCAAGGGGGCAGCACCTACGAGCAGTACTTC. The chain combines TRBV11-2 with TRBJ2-7, with 7 bases matching TRBD1. Germline V CDR1 and CDR2: SGHAT, FQNNGV. CDR3 length: 14 residues. Unmatched junction bases numbered 6, after V lost 5 bases and J lost 2 bases.

The chain has TRBV3-1 and TRBJ2-7, with D perhaps given as TRBD1 or TRBD2 (5 bases each). Germline CDR1 and CDR2: LGHDT and YNNKEL (reference sequence). V was clipped by 5 bases and J by 4 bases, with 15 bases between them. The CDR3 has 14 amino acids. The chain's CDR3 is CASSSSAGAYEQYF. Written as DNA, the CDR3 is TGTGCCAGCAGCTCTTCAGCCGGGGCGTACGAGCAGTACTTC.

CDR3: CASTLGGAILETQYF. In DNA, the CDR3 is TGTGCCAGCACCCTTGGGGGGGCGATTCTCGAGACCCAGTACTTC. The chain links TRBV11-2 to TRBJ2-5; a possible D gene is TRBD2 (7 bases). V was clipped by 7 bases and J by 5 bases, with 20 bases between them. The CDR3 length is 15 residues. Germline CDR1 and CDR2: SGHAT and FQNNGV.

This clonotype showed up just a few times. The genes are TRBV2 and TRBJ2-5; TRBD1 might be the D (5 bases). The CDR3 extends over 13 amino acids. V was cut by 7 bases and J by 1 base, with 10 bases left in between. Germline CDR1 is SNHLY and CDR2 is FYNNEI. The CDR3 nucleotides read TGTGCCAGCATAGGGGCGGCCCAAGAGACCCAGTACTTC. Amino acid sequence: CASIGAAQETQYF.

The chain is built from TRBV5-1 and TRBJ2-7, with 7 bases matching TRBD2. Per germline, CDR1 SGHRS and CDR2 YFSETQ. The CDR3 has 15 amino acids. V shed 1 base and J 4 bases; nucleotides not matched to a gene: 8. CDR3 sequence: CASSLLPRGGYEQYF. The CDR3 nucleotides read TGCGCCAGCAGCTTGTTGCCACGGGGAGGGTACGAGCAGTACTTC.

The chain carries TRBV24-1 and TRBJ1-4, with D unresolved. The CDR3 length is 16 residues. The germline V and J ends were trimmed by 4 bases and 4 bases, with 15 bases remaining between them. CDR1 is KGHDR, CDR2 SFDVKD, per germline. The CDR3 bases are TGTGCCACCAGTGACCCCATTGGAGACGGTAATGAAAAACTGTTTTTT. Protein: CATSDPIGDGNEKLFF.

V is TRBV7-8 and J is TRBJ1-1, with TRBD1 matching 7 bases. The V segment lost 1 base and the J segment 3 bases; nucleotides outside the gene matches: 5. The length of the CDR3 is 15 residues. Germline loops: CDR1 SGHVS, CDR2 FQNEAQ. The DNA for the CDR3 is TGTGCCAGCAGCTTAGTAGACAGGGTGCACACTGAAGCTTTCTTT. Protein sequence: CASSLVDRVHTEAFF.

This clonotype has just a few counts. This chain links TRBV12-3 or TRBV12-4 with TRBJ2-7; no clear D. Trimming took 3 bases from V and 1 from J, leaving 10 bases between them. The CDR3 consists of 14 residues. The CDR3 loop reads CASSFGRPSYEQYF. The CDR3 DNA reads TGTGCCAGCAGTTTTGGCAGACCGTCCTACGAGCAGTACTTC.

The rearrangement uses TRBV5-6 and TRBJ2-4, with D perhaps assigned TRBD1 or TRBD2 (5 bases each). The V end lost 4 bases, the J end lost 7 bases, and 18 bases lay between the germline ends. Per germline, CDR1 SGHDT and CDR2 YYEEEE. CDR3 length: 15 residues. The CDR3 here is CASSLLSSRDNIQYF. The DNA of the CDR3 is TGTGCCAGCAGCCTTCTGTCGTCCCGGGACAACATTCAGTACTTC.

The V and J genes are TRBV5-1 and TRBJ2-1; D possibly matches TRBD1 or TRBD2 (5 bases each). The CDR3 contains 16 residues. Germline lookup yields CDR1 SGHRS and CDR2 YFSETQ. V gave up 0 bases and J gave up 0 bases, with 10 bases separating them. CDR3 sequence (DNA): TGCGCCAGCAGCTTGGTGGGGGATAGCTCCTACAATGAGCAGTTCTTC. This sequence encodes CASSLVGDSSYNEQFF.

Many counts were recorded for this clonotype. The rearrangement joins TRBV29-1 to TRBJ2-3; D might be TRBD1 (5 bases). The CDR3 is 13 amino acids. Germline CDR1 and CDR2: SQVTM and ANQGSEA. V dropped 5 bases and J dropped 2 bases, with 11 bases sitting between them. The DNA of the CDR3 is TGCAGCGTTCCAGGGCAGGTCACAGATACGCAGTATTTT. It specifies CSVPGQVTDTQYF.

The table lists this clonotype with a few counts. This rearrangement joins TRBV4-2 to TRBJ2-2; 13 bases map to TRBD2. Trimming took 0 bases from V and 0 from J; bases not matched to a gene: 10. The CDR3 is made up of 21 amino acids. In germline, CDR1 is LGHNA, CDR2 YNFKEQ. Here the CDR3 DNA reads TGTGCCAGCAGCCAAGACCGGACTAGCGGGAGAGGAGGGGCGAACACCGGGGAGCTGTTTTTT. Protein sequence: CASSQDRTSGRGGANTGELFF.

This clonotype was found a few times. The V call is TRBV27, the J call TRBJ1-3, with D unclear. The germline gives CDR1 MNHEY, CDR2 SMNVEV (reference sequence). The CDR3 runs 14 residues. V gave up 2 bases and J gave up 3 bases, with 8 bases separating them. The CDR3 nucleotides read TGTGCCAGCAGTTTAGAGGGAGGTGGAAACACCATATATTTT. Translating it yields CASSLEGGGNTIYF.

DNA for the CDR3: TGTGCCTGGACCCTACCCAGGGAGGGACTTTACAATGAGCAGTTCTTC. Amino acids: CAWTLPREGLYNEQFF. The J gene is TRBJ2-1, the V gene TRBV30; 7 bases align to TRBD2. Losses at the gene ends were 4 bases for V and 4 bases for J; bases not matched to a gene: 13. The CDR3 length is 16 residues. Germline assignment: CDR1 GTSNPN and CDR2 SVGIG (reference sequence).